Listed here are 3 T cell receptor beta chains from one sample, sequenced in a study of blood T cell repertoires in COVID-19. The protocol was immunoSEQ multiplex PCR, while the TCRdb copy is restricted to in-frame clones and leaves out a portion. The sample lists approximately 170,000 clones; approximately 89% were seen once. Specimen: PBMCs or T cells enriched from blood (not recorded which). These receptor sequences come from a woman under 30 who had recovered from COVID-19.

The chain is built from TRBV6-5 and TRBJ2-7; 8 bases map to TRBD1. Germline V gene data show CDR1 as MNHEY and CDR2 as SVGAGI. With 5 bases clipped from V and 6 bases from J, the junction kept 9 bases outside the gene matches. The CDR3 contains 14 residues. This CDR3 is CASSKIDRGSEQYF. In DNA, the CDR3 is TGTGCCAGCAGTAAGATCGACAGGGGTTCCGAGCAGTACTTC.

V usage is TRBV11-2 and J usage is TRBJ2-3; 10 bases map to TRBD2. V lost 3 bases, J lost 6 bases, and 15 bases stayed unmatched. The CDR3 loop spans 18 amino acids. The germline gives CDR1 SGHAT, CDR2 FQNNGV. The CDR3 DNA is TGTGCCAGCAGCTTTAGCGGGAGGTGGATGGGGGCTTTCGATACGCAGTATTTT. Amino acid sequence: CASSFSGRWMGAFDTQYF.

This clone was seen more than once but under ten times. This chain links TRBV28 with TRBJ2-2; 11 nucleotides agree with TRBD2. Trimming at V came to 1 base and at J to 4 bases, leaving 5 bases not matched to a gene. Looked up from germline, CDR1 is MDHEN and CDR2 is SYDVKM. The CDR3 loop spans 17 amino acids. CDR3 sequence: CASSLLLAGASTGELFF. Written as DNA, the CDR3 is TGTGCCAGCAGTTTATTACTAGCGGGAGCGAGCACCGGGGAGCTGTTTTTT.